This T cell receptor (beta chain) was captured by sequencing in a study of cytomegalovirus exposure and HLA in healthy donors. General study results and limits: It was taken for granted in presence/absence analyses that sequencing depth across donors was roughly uniform. By a later analysis, the bulk of CMV-associated TCR beta chains appeared HLA-restricted. Altogether, around 160 TCR beta chains were recorded as cytomegalovirus-associated.

This PCR relied on a set of 60 Vbeta primers and 13 Jbeta primers. Profiled with immunoSEQ multiplex PCR; TCRdb holds only in-frame clones, not every one. This sample yields about 160,000 clones, of which 81% are seen a single time; roughly 13% belongs to the top ten. Note on this clone: The antigen is undetermined.

The sequencing input was PBMCs. The clonotype comes from a woman in her 50s in good health and CMV-seronegative.

The CDR3 nucleotides read TGTGCCAGCAGCCCGGGGGGGGCGTTTCATACGCAGTATTTT. Its translation: CASSPGGAFHTQYF. This rearrangement joins TRBV9 to TRBJ2-3, with 8 bases fitting TRBD2. The CDR3 loop spans 14 amino acids. Germline V gene sequence: CDR1 SGDLS, CDR2 YYNGEE. V trimming: 4 bases; J trimming: 7 bases; junction bases outside the gene matches: 8. Full variable domain (rest looked up from reference TRBV9 and TRBJ2-3): DSGVTQTPKHLITATGQRVTLRCSPRSGDLSVYWYQQSLDQGLQFLIQYYNGEERAKGNILERFSAQQFPDLHSELNLSSLELGDSALYFCASSPGGAFHTQYFGPGTRLTVL.